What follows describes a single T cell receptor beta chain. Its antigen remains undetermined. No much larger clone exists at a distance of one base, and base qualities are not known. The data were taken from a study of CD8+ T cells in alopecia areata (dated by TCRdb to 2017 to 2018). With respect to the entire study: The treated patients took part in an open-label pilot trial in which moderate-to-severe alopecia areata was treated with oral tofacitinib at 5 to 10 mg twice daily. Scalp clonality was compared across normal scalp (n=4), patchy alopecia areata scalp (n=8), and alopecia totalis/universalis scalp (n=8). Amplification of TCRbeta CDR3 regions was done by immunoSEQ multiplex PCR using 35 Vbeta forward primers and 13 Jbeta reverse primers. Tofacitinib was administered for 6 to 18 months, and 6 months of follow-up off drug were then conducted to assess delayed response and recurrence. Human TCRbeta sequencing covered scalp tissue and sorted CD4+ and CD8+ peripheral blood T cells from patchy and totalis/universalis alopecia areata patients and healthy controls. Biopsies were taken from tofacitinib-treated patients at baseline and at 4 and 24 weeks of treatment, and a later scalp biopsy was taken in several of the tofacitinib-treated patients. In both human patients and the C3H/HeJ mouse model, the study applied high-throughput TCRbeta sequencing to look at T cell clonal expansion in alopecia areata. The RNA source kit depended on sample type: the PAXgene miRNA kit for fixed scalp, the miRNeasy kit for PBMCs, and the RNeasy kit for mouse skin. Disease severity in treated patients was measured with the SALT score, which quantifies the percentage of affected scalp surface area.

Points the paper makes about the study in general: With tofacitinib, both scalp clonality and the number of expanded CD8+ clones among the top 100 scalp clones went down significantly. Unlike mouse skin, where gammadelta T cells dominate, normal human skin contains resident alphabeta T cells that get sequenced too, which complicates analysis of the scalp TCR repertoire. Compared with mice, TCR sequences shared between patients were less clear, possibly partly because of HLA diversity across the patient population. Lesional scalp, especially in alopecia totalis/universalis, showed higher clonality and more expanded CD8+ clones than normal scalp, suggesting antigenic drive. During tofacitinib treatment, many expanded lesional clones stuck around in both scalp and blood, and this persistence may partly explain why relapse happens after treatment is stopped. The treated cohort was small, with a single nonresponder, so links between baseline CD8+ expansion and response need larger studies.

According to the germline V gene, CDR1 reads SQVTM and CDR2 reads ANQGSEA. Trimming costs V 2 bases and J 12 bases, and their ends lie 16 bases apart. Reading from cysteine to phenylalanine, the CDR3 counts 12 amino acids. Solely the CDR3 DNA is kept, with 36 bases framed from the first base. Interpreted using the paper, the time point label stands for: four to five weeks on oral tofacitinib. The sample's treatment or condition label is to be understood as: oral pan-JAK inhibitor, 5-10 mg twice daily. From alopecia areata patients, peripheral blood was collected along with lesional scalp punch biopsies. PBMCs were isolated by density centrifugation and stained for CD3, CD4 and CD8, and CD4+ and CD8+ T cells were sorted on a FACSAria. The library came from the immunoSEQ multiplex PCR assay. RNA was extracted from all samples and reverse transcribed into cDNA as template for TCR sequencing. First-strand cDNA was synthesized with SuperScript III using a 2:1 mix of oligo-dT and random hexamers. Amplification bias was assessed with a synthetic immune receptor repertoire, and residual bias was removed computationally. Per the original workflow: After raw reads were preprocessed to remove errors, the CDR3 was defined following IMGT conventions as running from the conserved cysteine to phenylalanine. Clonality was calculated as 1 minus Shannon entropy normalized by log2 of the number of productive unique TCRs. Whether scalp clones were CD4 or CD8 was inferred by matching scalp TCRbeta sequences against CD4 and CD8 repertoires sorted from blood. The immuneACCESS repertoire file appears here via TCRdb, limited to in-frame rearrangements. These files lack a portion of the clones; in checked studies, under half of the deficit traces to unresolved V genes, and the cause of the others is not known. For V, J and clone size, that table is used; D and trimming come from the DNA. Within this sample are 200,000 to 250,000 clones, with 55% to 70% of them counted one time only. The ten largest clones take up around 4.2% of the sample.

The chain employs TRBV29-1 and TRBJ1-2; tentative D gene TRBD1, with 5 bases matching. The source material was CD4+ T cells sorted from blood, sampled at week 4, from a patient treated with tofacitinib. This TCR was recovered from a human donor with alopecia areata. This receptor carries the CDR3 CSVESMGPQHTF. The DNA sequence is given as TGCAGCGTTGAATCGATGGGACCACAACACACCTTC.